This TCR beta chain came from a study of blood T cell repertoires in COVID-19. Study at large: Spain, Italy and the United States supplied samples that represented acute and convalescent COVID-19.

CDR1 and CDR2 (germline): PRHDT, FYEKMQ (reference sequence). V lost 1 base, J lost 5 bases, and 9 bases lay in between. This CDR3 region has 14 residues. Authors' analysis steps: Quantification of nucleated cells was approximated via reference gene primer amplification. Here immunoSEQ multiplex PCR was the method, and the copy in TCRdb shows in-frame clones only, minus some. The DNA was the basis for D and trimming; V, J and clone size are from that table. The sample shows 450,000 to 500,000 clones, around 85% of them seen only once. The genes are TRBV13 and TRBJ2-1; D perhaps matches TRBD1 (5 bases). This receptor was identified in a human donor in a cohort sampled during active COVID-19. Material: peripheral blood. The CDR3 loop is CASSLEQDNNEQFF. The CDR3 DNA reads TGTGCCAGCAGCTTAGAACAGGATAACAATGAGCAGTTCTTC.